This T cell receptor beta chain was sequenced in a study of identifying expanded T cells in peripheral blood. V shed 2 bases and J shed 7 bases, with 5 bases lying between them. From germline, CDR1 is SNHLY and CDR2 FYNNEI. This CDR3 is 11 amino acids long. Collection occurred without any documented infections or immune events in donors. General observations from the study: Differentially abundant clones: around 1.2 between replicates, about 17 at about two weeks, approximately 19 at four.

The table came from immunoSEQ multiplex PCR; TCRdb's copy has only in-frame clones and leaves some out. The repertoire includes 70,000 or so clones, about nine tenths of them detected once, and more than 2.5% sits in the top ten. Comments on this clone: Its target is unknown.

The chain joins TRBV2 to TRBJ2-5; D gene uncertain. The receptor comes from a person aged 18 to 70 in good health. The sequencing sample was made of blood. CDR3 loop: CASSELGTQYF. Written as DNA, the CDR3 is TGTGCCAGCAGTGAACTAGGGACCCAGTACTTC.